Sequencing of this TCR beta chain was carried out in a study of shared clonotypes between healthy human individuals. Study-wide results and caveats: Only blood underwent sampling, and tissue repertoires likely differ.

Per the germline V gene, CDR1 is SGHRS and CDR2 is YFSETQ. The ends lost 7 bases at V and 3 bases at J; junction bases unmatched: 7. This CDR3 is built from 15 residues. Of note for this clone: What it binds is unknown. Other DNA sequences in this specimen translate into the identical CDR3.

Clones were sequenced by immunoSEQ multiplex PCR, and TCRdb holds only the in-frame ones, with some missing. The sample consists of 500,000 to 550,000 clones, 90% to 96% of them appearing once. The specimen was naive CD4+ T cells sorted from blood. As for subset: CD45RA+ positively selected. The receptor's source is a woman in her 30s in good health. The V gene is TRBV5-1, the J gene TRBJ2-2; 9 bases are a match to TRBD2. CDR3 amino acids: CASRLGLADTGELFF. The CDR3 DNA reads as TGCGCCAGCCGCCTGGGACTAGCAGACACCGGGGAGCTGTTTTTT.